This is a list of T cell receptor beta chains from one sample in a study of memory CD4+ T cells and cytomegalovirus serostatus. Using immunoSEQ multiplex PCR, the repertoire was profiled, and TCRdb retains in-frame clones only, with some absent. This sample has under 80,000 clones, with 82% found just once. Material: memory CD4+ T cells from blood. These receptors all come from an adult in good health and CMV-seronegative. Both conserved end residues are part of each CDR3. The order of the fields is J gene, V gene, clone size, D gene, CDR3 DNA, CDR3 protein. The D gene is left open where the match is weak. Not every row has a clone size; where given, it reads once, few, many or a size class.

J gene: TRBJ2-3; V gene: TRBV6-4; clone size: .; D gene: TRBD1; CDR3 DNA: TGTGCCAGCAGTGACGGGACAGGGGGCACAGATACGCAGTATTTT; CDR3 protein: CASSDGTGGTDTQYF
J gene: TRBJ2-7; V gene: TRBV27; clone size: .; D gene: TRBD2; CDR3 DNA: TGTGCCAGCAGTCCCCACCTCGGGACTAGCGGGGACCGGGGGCAGTACTTC; CDR3 protein: CASSPHLGTSGDRGQYF
J gene: TRBJ1-6; V gene: TRBV5-1; clone size: .; D gene: .; CDR3 DNA: TGCGCCAGCAGCTTGCAGGACCTCCGCTCCTATAATTCACCCCTCCACTTT; CDR3 protein: CASSLQDLRSYNSPLHF
J gene: TRBJ2-5; V gene: TRBV11-1; clone size: .; D gene: .; CDR3 DNA: TGTGCCAGCAGCCATGAGACCCAGTACTTC; CDR3 protein: CASSHETQYF
J gene: TRBJ2-7; V gene: TRBV2; clone size: .; D gene: .; CDR3 DNA: TGTGCCAGCAGTGCCGAGACAGTCTCCTACGAGCAGTACTTC; CDR3 protein: CASSAETVSYEQYF
J gene: TRBJ1-1; V gene: TRBV7-2; clone size: .; D gene: .; CDR3 DNA: TGTGCCAGCAGCTTGCGCATGAACACTGAAGCTTTCTTT; CDR3 protein: CASSLRMNTEAFF
J gene: TRBJ1-1; V gene: TRBV5-1; clone size: once; D gene: TRBD1; CDR3 DNA: TGCGCCAGCAGCCACAGGGGTTCAGGCACTGAAGCTTTCTTT; CDR3 protein: CASSHRGSGTEAFF
J gene: TRBJ1-1; V gene: TRBV29-1; clone size: few; D gene: .; CDR3 DNA: TGCAGCGGCAAGACAGGAGACACTGAAGCTTTCTTT; CDR3 protein: CSGKTGDTEAFF
J gene: TRBJ2-1; V gene: TRBV4-2; clone size: .; D gene: TRBD2; CDR3 DNA: TGTGCCAGCAGTTATCGACTAGCCGCTGACAATGAGCAGTTCTTC; CDR3 protein: CASSYRLAADNEQFF
J gene: TRBJ2-1; V gene: TRBV19; clone size: .; D gene: TRBD1; CDR3 DNA: TGTGCCAGTAGGCGGACAGGGAACAATGAGCAGTTCTTC; CDR3 protein: CASRRTGNNEQFF
J gene: TRBJ2-6; V gene: TRBV7-3; clone size: .; D gene: .; CDR3 DNA: TGTGCCAGCAGCCGAGGGGGTCCTGGGGCCAACGTCCTGACTTTC; CDR3 protein: CASSRGGPGANVLTF
J gene: TRBJ2-3; V gene: TRBV30; clone size: .; D gene: TRBD2; CDR3 DNA: TGTGCCTGGAGGGTAGCGGGAGTCACAGATACGCAGTATTTT; CDR3 protein: CAWRVAGVTDTQYF
J gene: TRBJ2-7; V gene: TRBV6-6; clone size: .; D gene: .; CDR3 DNA: TGTGCCAGCAGCCCGGGGGGACACGGCGAGCAGTACTTC; CDR3 protein: CASSPGGHGEQYF
J gene: TRBJ2-5; V gene: TRBV27; clone size: .; D gene: .; CDR3 DNA: TGTGCCAGCTCGATCCGGGGGGCCGTAGAGACCCAGTACTTC; CDR3 protein: CASSIRGAVETQYF
J gene: TRBJ1-1; V gene: TRBV5-1; clone size: once; D gene: TRBD1; CDR3 DNA: TGCGCCAGCAGCCCCGGGACAGAGAACACTGAAGCTTTCTTT; CDR3 protein: CASSPGTENTEAFF
J gene: TRBJ2-7; V gene: TRBV4-1; clone size: .; D gene: .; CDR3 DNA: TGCGCCAGCAGCCTCCCCGGACGGAGCTCCTACGAGCAGTACTTC; CDR3 protein: CASSLPGRSSYEQYF
J gene: TRBJ2-5; V gene: TRBV15; clone size: .; D gene: .; CDR3 DNA: TGTGCCACCAGCAGGTATAGCCTCGGGGAGACCCAGTACTTC; CDR3 protein: CATSRYSLGETQYF
J gene: TRBJ1-5; V gene: TRBV2; clone size: medium-sized; D gene: TRBD1; CDR3 DNA: TGTGCCAGCAGTGCACAGGGGGGCAATCAGCCCCAGCATTTT; CDR3 protein: CASSAQGGNQPQHF
J gene: TRBJ1-5; V gene: TRBV28; clone size: .; D gene: TRBD1; CDR3 DNA: TGTGCCAGCAGAGGCAGTCCCGGGACAGGGGACCAGCCCCAGCATTTT; CDR3 protein: CASRGSPGTGDQPQHF
J gene: TRBJ2-7; V gene: TRBV28; clone size: .; D gene: .; CDR3 DNA: TGTGCCAGCAGGGGGGGAGGATACGACGAGCAGTACTTC; CDR3 protein: CASRGGGYDEQYF
J gene: TRBJ1-1; V gene: TRBV29-1; clone size: .; D gene: .; CDR3 DNA: TGCAGCACTTCAGGGTGGAACACTGAAGCTTTCTTT; CDR3 protein: CSTSGWNTEAFF
J gene: TRBJ2-7; V gene: TRBV5-8; clone size: .; D gene: .; CDR3 DNA: TGTGCCAGCAGCTTGGGAGCAGGGAAATCCTACGAGCAGTACTTC; CDR3 protein: CASSLGAGKSYEQYF
J gene: TRBJ1-1; V gene: TRBV5-5; clone size: .; D gene: .; CDR3 DNA: TGTGCCAGCAGCTTGGAAGGGGGGATCGGCACTGAAGCTTTCTTT; CDR3 protein: CASSLEGGIGTEAFF
J gene: TRBJ1-2; V gene: TRBV10-2; clone size: .; D gene: TRBD1; CDR3 DNA: TGCGCCAGCACGGAGGGGGCTGGCTATGGCTACACCTTC; CDR3 protein: CASTEGAGYGYTF
J gene: TRBJ2-1; V gene: TRBV28; clone size: medium-sized; D gene: .; CDR3 DNA: TGTGCCAGTACTTCAGCGGGACAGCCCAATTCCTACAATGAGCAGTTCTTC; CDR3 protein: CASTSAGQPNSYNEQFF
J gene: TRBJ1-2; V gene: TRBV5-6; clone size: once; D gene: TRBD1; CDR3 DNA: TGTGCCAGCAGCGAAGGGACAGGGGGCTTTGGCTACACCTTC; CDR3 protein: CASSEGTGGFGYTF
J gene: TRBJ2-1; V gene: TRBV7-3; clone size: .; D gene: TRBD1; CDR3 DNA: TGTGCCAGCAGCCAAATGGGACAGGGGGGCGGTGAGCAGTTCTTC; CDR3 protein: CASSQMGQGGGEQFF
J gene: TRBJ1-5; V gene: TRBV2; clone size: .; D gene: .; CDR3 DNA: TGTGCCAGCAGTGAAGCGTTGGGCAATCAGCCCCAGCATTTT; CDR3 protein: CASSEALGNQPQHF
J gene: TRBJ2-3; V gene: TRBV30; clone size: .; D gene: .; CDR3 DNA: TGTGCCTGGAGTAGTATATCGTTCGGCACAGATACGCAGTATTTT; CDR3 protein: CAWSSISFGTDTQYF
J gene: TRBJ1-1; V gene: TRBV30; clone size: few; D gene: .; CDR3 DNA: TGTGCCTGGAGTGTATCGGTGCCAGGATGGATTTTATTT; CDR3 protein: CAWSVSVPGWILF
J gene: TRBJ2-2; V gene: TRBV7-3; clone size: .; D gene: TRBD1; CDR3 DNA: TGTGCCAGCAGCTTTTACGGGACAGGGAACACCGGGGAGCTGTTTTTT; CDR3 protein: CASSFYGTGNTGELFF
J gene: TRBJ2-3; V gene: TRBV7-9; clone size: .; D gene: TRBD1; CDR3 DNA: TGTGCCAGCAGCTTCCGACAGGGGTTGGGTAAAACAGATACGCAGTATTTT; CDR3 protein: CASSFRQGLGKTDTQYF
J gene: TRBJ2-7; V gene: TRBV18; clone size: .; D gene: .; CDR3 DNA: TGTGCCAGCTCACCACAGGGTCGGAACTACGAGCAGTACTTC; CDR3 protein: CASSPQGRNYEQYF
J gene: TRBJ2-1; V gene: TRBV12-1; clone size: .; D gene: .; CDR3 DNA: TGTGCCAGCAGCTTTGCGGGCAGCGGGGGGGTGCTGAATGAGCAGTTCTTC; CDR3 protein: CASSFAGSGGVLNEQFF
J gene: TRBJ1-1; V gene: TRBV2; clone size: .; D gene: .; CDR3 DNA: TGTGCCAGCAGAAGAGGCCCTGAAGCTTTCTTT; CDR3 protein: CASRRGPEAFF
J gene: TRBJ2-5; V gene: TRBV19; clone size: .; D gene: TRBD1; CDR3 DNA: TGTGCCAGTAGCTCGACAGGGGGCGCAAAGACCCAGTACTTC; CDR3 protein: CASSSTGGAKTQYF
J gene: TRBJ1-2; V gene: TRBV29-1; clone size: .; D gene: TRBD1; CDR3 DNA: TGCAGCGTTGCCCAGGGGGCAAGCTACACCTTC; CDR3 protein: CSVAQGASYTF
J gene: TRBJ2-2; V gene: TRBV28; clone size: .; D gene: TRBD2; CDR3 DNA: TGTGCCAGCAGAGTACCAAAACTCCGGGGGGCGAACACCGGGGAGCTGTTTTTT; CDR3 protein: CASRVPKLRGANTGELFF
J gene: TRBJ2-3; V gene: TRBV19; clone size: .; D gene: TRBD2; CDR3 DNA: TGTGCCAGTACTACCGGGACTAGCAAGGCAGATACGCAGTATTTT; CDR3 protein: CASTTGTSKADTQYF
J gene: TRBJ1-1; V gene: TRBV5-1; clone size: .; D gene: .; CDR3 DNA: TGCGCCAGCAGCTTGGTGGGGGCTTACCAGGGCAACACTGAAGCTTTCTTT; CDR3 protein: CASSLVGAYQGNTEAFF
J gene: TRBJ2-5; V gene: TRBV7-9; clone size: .; D gene: .; CDR3 DNA: TGTGCCAGCAGCCGGGGGCCGGGGTTAGTCGAGACCCAGTACTTC; CDR3 protein: CASSRGPGLVETQYF
J gene: TRBJ2-7; V gene: TRBV2; clone size: .; D gene: .; CDR3 DNA: TGTGCCAGCAGTGAAAGTAGTTTTGAGCAGTACTTC; CDR3 protein: CASSESSFEQYF
J gene: TRBJ2-3; V gene: TRBV29-1; clone size: many; D gene: .; CDR3 DNA: TGCAGCGTTGAACGAACAAGGACAGATACGCAGTATTTT; CDR3 protein: CSVERTRTDTQYF
J gene: TRBJ2-5; V gene: TRBV7-9; clone size: .; D gene: .; CDR3 DNA: TGTGCCAGCAGCCCATCGTCCAGCCACAGGACCCAGTACTTC; CDR3 protein: CASSPSSSHRTQYF
J gene: TRBJ2-5; V gene: TRBV2; clone size: .; D gene: .; CDR3 DNA: TGTGCCAGCGGGGAGACCCAGTACTTC; CDR3 protein: CASGETQYF
J gene: TRBJ2-2; V gene: TRBV4-1; clone size: .; D gene: TRBD2; CDR3 DNA: TGCGCCAGCAGCCCTCAAAGGACTAGCGGAACCGGGGAGCTGTTTTTT; CDR3 protein: CASSPQRTSGTGELFF